The clone carrying this T cell receptor beta chain came up a few times. The target antigen is unknown. This entry belongs to a study of vaccination and CD4 T cells after COVID-19. About the research overall: Control wells got either CEFX epitopes, HIV-1 Nef peptides, or no peptide at all.

Cultured CD4+ T cell DNA was sequenced using the Oncomine TCR Beta short-read assay. TCRdb reprocessed the PCR reads via MiXCR and lists one record per CDR3 protein. The sample records some 21,000 distinct CDR3 sequences, about 51% being singletons. The treatment denotes: roughly 10-day PBMC culture with coronavirus spike peptide pools or control peptides (ViraFEST assay). The germline V gene has CDR1 SNHLY and CDR2 FYNNEI. The germline V and J ends were trimmed by 3 bases and 1 base, with 8 bases remaining between them. The CDR3 has 14 residues. The chain recombines TRBV2 with TRBJ2-3; no reliable D call. The clonotype comes from a human donor who had recovered from COVID-19. The sample taken for sequencing was CD4+ T cells from blood, cultured in vitro. CDR3 sequence reads: CASSDSSGTDTQYF. The CDR3, as DNA: TGTGCCAGCAGTGACTCGAGCGGCACAGATACGCAGTATTTT.